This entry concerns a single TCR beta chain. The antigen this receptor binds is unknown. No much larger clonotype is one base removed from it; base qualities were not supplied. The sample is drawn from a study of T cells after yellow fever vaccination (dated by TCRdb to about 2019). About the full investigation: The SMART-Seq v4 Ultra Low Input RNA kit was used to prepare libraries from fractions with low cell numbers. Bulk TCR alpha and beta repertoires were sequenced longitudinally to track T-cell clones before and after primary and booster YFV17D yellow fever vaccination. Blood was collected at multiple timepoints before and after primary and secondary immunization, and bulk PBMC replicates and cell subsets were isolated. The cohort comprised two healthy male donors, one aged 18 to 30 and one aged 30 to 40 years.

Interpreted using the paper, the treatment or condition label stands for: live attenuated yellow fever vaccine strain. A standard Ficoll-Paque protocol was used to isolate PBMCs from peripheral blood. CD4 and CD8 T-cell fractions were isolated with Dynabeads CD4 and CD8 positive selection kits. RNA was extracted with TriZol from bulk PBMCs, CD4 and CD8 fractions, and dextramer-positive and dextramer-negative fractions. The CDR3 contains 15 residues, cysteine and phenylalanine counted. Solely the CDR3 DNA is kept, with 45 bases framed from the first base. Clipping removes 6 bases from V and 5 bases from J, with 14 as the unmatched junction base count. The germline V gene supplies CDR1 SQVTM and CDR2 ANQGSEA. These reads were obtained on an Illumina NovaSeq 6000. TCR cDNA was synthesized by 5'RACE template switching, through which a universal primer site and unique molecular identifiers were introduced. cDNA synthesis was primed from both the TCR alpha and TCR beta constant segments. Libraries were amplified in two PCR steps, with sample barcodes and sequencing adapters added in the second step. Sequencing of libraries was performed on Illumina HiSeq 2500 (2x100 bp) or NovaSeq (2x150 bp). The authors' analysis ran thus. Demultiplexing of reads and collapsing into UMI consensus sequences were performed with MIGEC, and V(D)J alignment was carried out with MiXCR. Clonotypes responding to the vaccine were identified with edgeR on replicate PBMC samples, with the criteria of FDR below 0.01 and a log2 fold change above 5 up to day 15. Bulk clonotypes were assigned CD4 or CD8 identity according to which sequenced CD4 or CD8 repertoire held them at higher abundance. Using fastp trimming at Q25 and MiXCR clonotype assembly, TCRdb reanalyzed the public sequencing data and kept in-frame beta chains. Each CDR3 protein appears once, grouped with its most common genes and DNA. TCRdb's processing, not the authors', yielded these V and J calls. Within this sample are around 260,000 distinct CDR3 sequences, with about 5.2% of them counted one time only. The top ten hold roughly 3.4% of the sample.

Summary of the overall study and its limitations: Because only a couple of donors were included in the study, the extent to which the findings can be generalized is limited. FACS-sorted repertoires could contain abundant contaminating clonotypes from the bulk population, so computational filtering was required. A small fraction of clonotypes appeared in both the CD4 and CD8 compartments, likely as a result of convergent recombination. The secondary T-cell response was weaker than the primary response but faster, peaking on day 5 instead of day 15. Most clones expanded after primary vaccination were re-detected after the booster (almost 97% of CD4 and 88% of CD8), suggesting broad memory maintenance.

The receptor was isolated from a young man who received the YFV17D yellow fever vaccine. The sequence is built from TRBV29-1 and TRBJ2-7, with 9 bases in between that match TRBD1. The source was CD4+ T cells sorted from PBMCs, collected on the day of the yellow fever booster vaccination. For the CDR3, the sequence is CSVGWTGDFSDEQYF. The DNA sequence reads TGCAGCGTCGGATGGACAGGGGACTTCTCGGACGAGCAGTACTTC.